This entry describes one T cell receptor beta chain. This CDR3 is built from 15 residues. Between the trimmed V and J ends, which lost 1 base and 0 bases, there was a span of 8 bases. From germline, CDR1 is SGHAT and CDR2 FQNNGV. This sample is part of a study of blood T cell repertoires in COVID-19. Repertoires were generated with immunoSEQ multiplex PCR, while TCRdb's copy carries only in-frame clones and drops some. The sample has some 50,000 clones, 75% to 85% seen once. Input material: peripheral blood. This TCR came from a human donor in a cohort sampled during active COVID-19. The rearrangement joins TRBV11-2 to TRBJ2-3, with no clear D. CDR3 sequence (DNA): TGTGCCAGCAGCTTAGTAATCGGGAGCACAGATACGCAGTATTTT. Protein: CASSLVIGSTDTQYF.